Below, 11 T cell receptor beta chains from the same sample are listed, as sequenced in a study of Graves' ophthalmopathy and Graves' hyperthyroidism. Beta-chain TCR CDR3 regions were amplified from RNA transcripts. The library came from an HTBI-primed first-round RT-PCR and a second-round multiplex PCR. TCRdb re-called the multiplex PCR reads with MiXCR, one entry per CDR3 protein. Altogether 360,000 or so distinct CDR3 sequences are present, approximately 20% being singletons, with the ten largest covering 1.6%. Input material: peripheral blood. The receptors were sampled from a woman in her late teens or twenties with Graves' ophthalmopathy.

This clonotype has at least ten counts. The chain combines TRBV10-1 with TRBJ2-7, with 8 bases matching TRBD2. The J segment lost 7 bases and the V segment lost 2 bases, leaving 7 bases of the junction unmatched. The CDR3 is 14 residues long. Germline CDR1 WNHNN, CDR2 SYGVQD (reference sequence). CDR3 nucleotides: TGCGCCAGCAGTGAGACCCCTGCTAGCGGGGAGCAGTACTTC. Protein product: CASSETPASGEQYF.

This clonotype was found many times. The V gene is TRBV6-2 or TRBV6-3, the J gene TRBJ1-5, with 9 bases fitting TRBD1. Germline V CDR1 and CDR2: MNHEY, SVGEGT. V shed 6 bases and J 0 bases; nucleotides not matched to a gene: 6. This CDR3 comprises 16 residues. The CDR3 DNA is TGTGCCAGCAGGCTCGGGACAGGGCTTAGCAATCAGCCCCAGCATTTT. It yields the protein CASRLGTGLSNQPQHF.

This clonotype was counted at least ten times. The chain has TRBV28 and TRBJ1-2, with TRBD1 matching 10 bases. CDR1 and CDR2 from the germline V gene are MDHEN and SYDVKM. CDR3 length: 17 residues. The V segment lost 1 base and the J segment 4 bases; nucleotides outside the gene matches: 9. The DNA for the CDR3 is TGTGCCAGCAGTTTATCCCCGGGACAGGGGAGTAGCTATGGCTACACCTTC. Its protein is CASSLSPGQGSSYGYTF.

Many counts were recorded for this clonotype. The V gene is TRBV6-5, the J gene TRBJ1-6, with D unresolved. V shed 4 bases and J shed 9 bases, with 13 bases lying between them. The germline gives CDR1 MNHEY, CDR2 SVGAGI. The CDR3 loop spans 14 amino acids. CDR3 coding DNA: TGTGCCAGCAGTTTCGATATCGCCCTTTCACCCCTCCACTTT. This codes for CASSFDIALSPLHF.

In its sample, this clonotype was seen many times. The chain carries TRBV20-1 and TRBJ1-5, with 9 bases fitting TRBD1. CDR3 length equals 13 residues. Germline CDR1 is DFQATT and CDR2 is SNEGSKA (reference sequence). Unmatched junction bases numbered 7, after V lost 6 bases and J lost 7 bases. The DNA for the CDR3 is TGCAGTGCCCACAGGGGGCTAGGCCAGCCCCAGCATTTT. This codes for CSAHRGLGQPQHF.

This clonotype showed up many times. This chain links TRBV6-2 or TRBV6-3 with TRBJ1-3, with D maybe TRBD1 (5 bases). The CDR3 loop spans 15 amino acids. Germline CDR1 reads MNHEY; CDR2 reads SVGEGT. V lost 10 bases, J lost 0 bases, and 16 bases lay in between. The CDR3 sequence is CATLLGDRSGNTIYF. The CDR3 nucleotides read TGTGCCACCCTCCTGGGGGATCGCTCTGGAAACACCATATATTTT.

This clonotype was seen ten or more times. The chain combines TRBV5-5 with TRBJ2-7, with D perhaps TRBD2 (5 bases). CDR3 size: 13 residues. Germline CDR1 reads SGHKS; CDR2 reads YYEKEE (reference sequence). Trimming took off 3 bases at V and 7 bases at J, with 14 bases between the two ends. CDR3 bases: TGTGCCAGCAGCTCTTTAGGACCGGGGGAGCAGTACTTC. This sequence encodes CASSSLGPGEQYF.

This clonotype has at least ten counts. The CDR3 DNA sequence: TGTGCCAGCAGCGCCTACGCGACAGGGGATGAGGAGACCCAGTACTTC. Its protein is CASSAYATGDEETQYF. The V call is TRBV7-8, the J call TRBJ2-5, with 8 bases lining up with TRBD1. The germline V gene encodes CDR1 SGHVS and CDR2 FQNEAQ. This CDR3 is built from 16 residues. V shed 5 bases, J shed 5 bases, and the junction held 13 bases outside the gene matches.

Many counts were recorded for this clonotype. V and J are TRBV5-6 and TRBJ2-7; possible D gene TRBD2, 6 bases. With 1 base removed from V and 3 bases from J, the gap between germline ends came to 14 bases. This CDR3 is built from 15 residues. Looked up from germline, CDR1 is SGHDT and CDR2 is YYEEEE. The CDR3 spells CASSLSGLRIYEQYF. CDR3 nucleotide sequence: TGTGCCAGCAGCTTGAGCGGGCTTAGAATCTACGAGCAGTACTTC.

In this sample, this clonotype turned up many times. Here the CDR3 reads CSVDPEHLAGGWQETQYF. CDR3 nucleotide sequence: TGCAGCGTCGACCCTGAGCACTTAGCGGGAGGGTGGCAAGAGACCCAGTACTTC. The V and J genes are TRBV29-1 and TRBJ2-5; 11 bases align to TRBD2. V shed 6 bases, J shed 2 bases, and the junction held 17 bases outside the gene matches. This CDR3 has 18 residues. Germline V CDR1 and CDR2: SQVTM, ANQGSEA.

This clonotype was seen repeatedly, ten times or more. As DNA, the CDR3 is TGTGCCAGCAGTCCCACGGCGACTAGCGGGAGGGTCCACGAGCAGTACTTC. This gives the protein CASSPTATSGRVHEQYF. The J gene is TRBJ2-7, the V gene TRBV12-3 or TRBV12-4; 14 bases are a match to TRBD2. This CDR3 spans 17 amino acids. The V and J ends lost 5 bases and 5 bases, in that order; junction bases with no gene match: 11.